A selection of T cell receptor beta chains follows, all from one sample in a study of PD-L1 blockade in urothelial cancer. Clones were read by immunoSEQ multiplex PCR, and TCRdb kept only the in-frame ones, dropping some. The repertoire has about 52,000 clones, roughly 75% of them found once; the top ten carry approximately 4%. Specimen: PBMCs, collected around atezolizumab (anti-PD-L1) treatment. The receptors were gathered from a man between 65 and 85 years old with urothelial cancer. CDR3s include the opening cysteine and the closing phenylalanine or tryptophan. The D gene is left open where the match is weak. A row's size may be missing; if present it is once, few, many or a size class.

j_call,d_call,v_call,clone_size,cdr3_nt,cdr3_aa
TRBJ2-4,NA,TRBV7-9,NA,TGTGCCAGCAGCTCTCAGGGGAACATTCAGTACTTC,CASSSQGNIQYF
TRBJ1-4,NA,TRBV5-4,NA,TGTGCCAGCAGTGACAGGCCGACCAATGAAAAACTGTTTTTT,CASSDRPTNEKLFF
TRBJ1-2,NA,TRBV4-3,NA,TGCGCCAGCAGCCGGAAGGGGTCTCCTAACTATGGCTACACCTTC,CASSRKGSPNYGYTF
TRBJ1-5,NA,TRBV5-5,NA,TGTGCCAGCAGCTTGCAGGGTCAACAGCCCCAGCATTTT,CASSLQGQQPQHF
TRBJ2-1,NA,TRBV7-3,NA,TGTGCCAGCAGCCCCGATGCAGGGGAGCAGTTCTTC,CASSPDAGEQFF
TRBJ2-3,TRBD2,TRBV6-4,NA,TGTGCCAGCAAACTAAGCGGGAGGATCACAGATACGCAGTATTTT,CASKLSGRITDTQYF
TRBJ1-2,TRBD1,TRBV5-1,NA,TGCGCCAGCAGCCGGGACAGGGGGGTCGATGGCTACACCTTC,CASSRDRGVDGYTF
TRBJ2-1,TRBD2,TRBV7-2,few,TGTGCCAGCAGCTTAGTCGGGGGAAGCGGGGGGGTCTACAATGAGCAGTTCTTC,CASSLVGGSGGVYNEQFF
TRBJ2-3,TRBD2,TRBV28,NA,TGTGCCAGCAAGGCCCCGCTGGGACTAGCGGGAGTGGGGTGGGCAGATACGCAGTATTTT,CASKAPLGLAGVGWADTQYF
TRBJ2-7,NA,TRBV2,NA,TGTGCCAGCAGGGTTGGGCTCCCGGGGTACGAGCAGTACTTC,CASRVGLPGYEQYF
TRBJ1-2,NA,TRBV5-5,NA,TGTGCCAGCAGCCAGATGAAGGCGGGAGGCTACACCTTC,CASSQMKAGGYTF
TRBJ2-7,NA,TRBV5-1,NA,TGCGCCAGCAGCTTGGCCGGAGTGAGCTCCTACGAGCAGTACTTC,CASSLAGVSSYEQYF
TRBJ1-4,NA,TRBV21-1,once,TGTGCCAGCCCCCCGAAGCCAACTAATGAAAAACTGTTTTTT,CASPPKPTNEKLFF
TRBJ2-1,NA,TRBV9,few,TGTGCCAGCAGCGTAGCAGGGACCGGGGGTGGTGAGCAGTTCTTC,CASSVAGTGGGEQFF
TRBJ2-1,NA,TRBV9,NA,TGTGCCAGCAGCCCGACAGGATACCCCGGTCCCTACAATGAGCAGTTCTTC,CASSPTGYPGPYNEQFF
TRBJ1-2,NA,TRBV21-1,NA,TGTGCCAGCAGCAAAGAGACCCAGGGGGCCCAAGGCTACACCTTC,CASSKETQGAQGYTF
TRBJ2-2,TRBD2,TRBV4-3,NA,TGCGCCAGCAGCCGACTAGCGTCAGACACCGGGGAGCTGTTTTTT,CASSRLASDTGELFF
TRBJ2-3,TRBD2,TRBV7-3,NA,TGTGCCAGCAGCAGTGATAGCGGGGGACTATTAGATACGCAGTATTTT,CASSSDSGGLLDTQYF
TRBJ2-2,NA,TRBV5-4,NA,TGTGCCAGCAGCTTTCCTGGGGCGGCCACCGGGGAGCTGTTTTTT,CASSFPGAATGELFF
TRBJ2-7,NA,TRBV19,NA,TGTGCCAGTAGTATCGCGGACAGCGTCGCCTACGAGCAGTACTTC,CASSIADSVAYEQYF
TRBJ1-4,TRBD1,TRBV5-1,NA,TGCGCCAGCAGCCCAGGACAGGGGGCTTCAACTAATGAAAAACTGTTTTTT,CASSPGQGASTNEKLFF
TRBJ1-2,NA,TRBV7-2,NA,TGTGCCAGCAGCCCGGGGGGGGACCAGTCACATGGCTACACCTTC,CASSPGGDQSHGYTF